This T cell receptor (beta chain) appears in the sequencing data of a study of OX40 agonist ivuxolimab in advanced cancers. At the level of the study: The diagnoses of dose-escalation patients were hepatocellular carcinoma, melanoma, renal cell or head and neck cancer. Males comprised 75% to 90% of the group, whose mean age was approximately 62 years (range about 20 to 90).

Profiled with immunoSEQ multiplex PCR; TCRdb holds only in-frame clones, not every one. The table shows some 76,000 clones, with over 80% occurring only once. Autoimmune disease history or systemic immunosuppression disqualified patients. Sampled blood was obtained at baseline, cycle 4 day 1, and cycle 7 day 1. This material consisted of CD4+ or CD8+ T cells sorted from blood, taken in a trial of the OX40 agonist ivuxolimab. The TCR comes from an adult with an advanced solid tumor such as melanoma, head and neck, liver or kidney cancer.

In DNA, the CDR3 is TGCGCCAGCAGCCAAGGAAGGCAGGGGGGGAACTATGGCTACACCTTC. It yields the protein CASSQGRQGGNYGYTF. V gene TRBV4-1 combines with J gene TRBJ1-2; TRBD1 matches 7 bases. The CDR3 length is 16 residues. The trim removed 1 base at V and 2 bases at J, leaving 7 bases unmatched. The germline V gene has CDR1 MGHRA and CDR2 YSYEKL.